The 30 T cell receptor beta chains given below trace back to one sample, sequenced in a study of OX40 agonist ivuxolimab in advanced cancers. Assay used: immunoSEQ multiplex PCR; TCRdb lists only in-frame clones, some missing. The sample yields approximately 58,000 clones, roughly three quarters seen once. Here the sequenced sample was CD4+ or CD8+ T cells sorted from blood, taken in a trial of the OX40 agonist ivuxolimab. These receptors were collected from an adult with an advanced solid tumor such as melanoma, head and neck, liver or kidney cancer.

V is TRBV28 and J is TRBJ2-1; D is ambiguous. Per the germline V gene, CDR1 is MDHEN and CDR2 is SYDVKM. V gave up 6 bases and J gave up 0 bases, with 12 bases separating them. There are 15 residues in the CDR3. This CDR3 reads CASRSSRSSYNEQFF. In DNA, the CDR3 is TGTGCCAGCAGGTCGTCCCGGAGCTCCTACAATGAGCAGTTCTTC.

This chain connects TRBV19 to TRBJ1-6; 8 bases align to TRBD1. The CDR3 is 18 residues long. After removal of 5 bases from V and 0 bases from J, the junction contained 9 bases not matched to a gene. Germline lookup yields CDR1 LNHDA and CDR2 SQIVND (reference sequence). CDR3 in DNA: TGTGCCAGTAGTGTCAGGACAGGGCTAAGCTCCTATAATTCACCCCTCCACTTT. Amino acids: CASSVRTGLSSYNSPLHF.

V and J are TRBV2 and TRBJ2-3; perhaps TRBD1 as D (5 bases). Trimming took 7 bases from V and 2 from J, leaving 19 bases between them. The germline CDR1 and CDR2 sequences are SNHLY and FYNNEI. This CDR3 contains 16 residues. The CDR3: CASKKTESAFTDTQYF. The CDR3 DNA reads TGTGCCAGCAAAAAGACAGAAAGCGCTTTCACAGATACGCAGTATTTT.

The chain links TRBV11-2 to TRBJ2-1; 7 nucleotides align to TRBD1. V lost 2 bases, J lost 5 bases, and 15 bases stayed unmatched. This CDR3 has 18 residues. Germline assignment: CDR1 SGHAT and CDR2 FQNNGV. CDR3 in amino acids: CASSLRQGNAPFDNEQFF. CDR3 in DNA: TGTGCCAGCAGCTTACGACAGGGAAACGCGCCGTTTGACAATGAGCAGTTCTTC.

The V call is TRBV5-1, the J call TRBJ2-7; 8 nucleotides match TRBD2. Germline V gene lookup returns CDR1 SGHRS and CDR2 YFSETQ. The CDR3 spans 15 residues. The J segment lost 0 bases and the V segment lost 3 bases, leaving 5 bases of the junction unmatched. CDR3 coding DNA: TGCGCCAGCAGCTGGGAGCGGGGGAGCTCCTACGAGCAGTACTTC. It yields the protein CASSWERGSSYEQYF.

This chain connects TRBV11-1 to TRBJ1-4, with TRBD1 matching over 9 bases. The V and J ends lost 5 bases and 0 bases, in that order; junction bases with no gene match: 4. CDR3 size: 16 residues. The germline CDR1 and CDR2 sequences are SGHAT and FQDESV (reference sequence). The CDR3 sequence is CASSPGQGPTNEKLFF. The DNA for the CDR3 is TGTGCCAGCAGCCCCGGACAGGGGCCAACTAATGAAAAACTGTTTTTT.

The V gene is TRBV18, the J gene TRBJ1-1, with unresolved D. CDR3 length equals 14 residues. Trimming pared 6 bases from V and 1 base from J, leaving 12 bases between. CDR1 and CDR2 from the germline V gene are KGHSH and LQKENI. Here the CDR3 reads CASSVQDGNTEAFF. The CDR3 bases are TGTGCCAGCTCCGTTCAGGACGGGAACACTGAAGCTTTCTTT.

The V gene is TRBV30, the J gene TRBJ1-5, with D possibly matching TRBD1 (6 bases). Germline CDR1 reads GTSNPN; CDR2 reads SVGIG (reference sequence). This CDR3 region has 13 residues. V was trimmed by 0 bases and J by 5 bases, leaving 8 bases between them. The CDR3 here is CAWSVRGDQPQHF. The CDR3, as DNA: TGTGCCTGGAGTGTAAGGGGGGATCAGCCCCAGCATTTT.

The CDR3 sequence: CASSLAGNSYIQYF. CDR3 DNA: TGTGCCAGCAGCTTAGCGGGGAACAGTTACATTCAGTACTTC. The rearrangement links TRBV2 to TRBJ2-4, with 8 bases aligning to TRBD2. V lost 6 bases to trimming and J lost 8 bases; unmatched junction nucleotides: 9. The CDR3 spans 14 residues. The germline V gene has CDR1 SNHLY and CDR2 FYNNEI.

The V call is TRBV5-1, the J call TRBJ2-7, with TRBD1 matching 7 bases. Germline V gene lookup returns CDR1 SGHRS and CDR2 YFSETQ. V lost 1 base, J lost 7 bases, and 8 bases stayed unmatched. The CDR3 is 14 residues long. CDR3 nucleotides: TGCGCCAGCAGCTTGATCGACAGGGCGAGGGAGCAGTACTTC. Translated, it gives CASSLIDRAREQYF. Full variable domain (remainder filled in from reference TRBV5-1 and TRBJ2-7): KAGVTQTPRYLIKTRGQQVTLSCSPISGHRSVSWYQQTPGQGLQFLFEYFSETQRNKGNFPGRFSGRQFSNSRSEMNVSTLELGDSALYLCASSLIDRAREQYFGPGTRLTVT.

The rearrangement uses TRBV4-1 and TRBJ1-2; 8 bases are shared with TRBD1. Germline V gene lookup returns CDR1 MGHRA and CDR2 YSYEKL. This CDR3 comprises 13 residues. V was clipped by 0 bases and J by 13 bases; unmatched bases: 7. CDR3 coding DNA: TGCGCCAGCAGCCAAGAGCCAGGGGGCTCTGCCACCTTC. As protein: CASSQEPGGSATF.

This clone counts as medium-sized. The chain combines TRBV7-3 with TRBJ2-2; D not resolved. The CDR3 is 14 residues long. Trimming removed 2 bases from V and 1 base from J, with 5 bases in between. Per the germline V gene, CDR1 is SGHTA and CDR2 is FQGTGA. As DNA, the CDR3 is TGTGCCAGCAGCTTAGGGAAGAACACCGGGGAGCTGTTTTTT. Amino acid sequence: CASSLGKNTGELFF.

The CDR3 nucleotides read TGTGCCAGCAGCCAGGCGGGACGGCAAGCCTACGAGCAGTACTTC. Amino acids: CASSQAGRQAYEQYF. This sequence joins TRBV5-8 and TRBJ2-7, with D perhaps TRBD2 (6 bases). There are 15 residues in the CDR3. Trimming took off 4 bases at V and 2 bases at J, with 16 bases between the two ends. CDR1 and CDR2 (germline): SGHTS, YDEGEE.

This sequence joins TRBV5-5 and TRBJ1-4; D ambiguous. Germline lookup yields CDR1 SGHKS and CDR2 YYEKEE (reference sequence). The CDR3 length is 16 residues. Trimming took off 8 bases at V and 2 bases at J, with 19 bases between the two ends. The CDR3 DNA reads TGTGCCAGTACATCCTTCGCCGGCAGTACTAATGAAAAACTGTTTTTT. Its protein product is CASTSFAGSTNEKLFF.

As DNA, the CDR3 is TGTGCCAGCAGTGCCCGACAGAGCTCTGGAAACACCATATATTTT. Its translation: CASSARQSSGNTIYF. The gene calls are TRBV27 and TRBJ1-3, with D perhaps matching TRBD1 (5 bases). The CDR3 loop spans 15 amino acids. V lost 5 bases to trimming and J lost 0 bases, with 11 bases between them. In germline, CDR1 is MNHEY, CDR2 SMNVEV (reference sequence).

This sequence joins TRBV6-6 and TRBJ2-7, with TRBD2 matching 9 bases. V gave up 3 bases and J gave up 3 bases; unmatched junction bases: 3. The germline gives CDR1 MNHNY, CDR2 SVGAGI (reference sequence). The CDR3 covers 14 residues. The CDR3 sequence: CASSYLAGNYEQYF. The CDR3 DNA reads TGTGCCAGCAGTTATCTAGCGGGAAACTACGAGCAGTACTTC.

The chain carries TRBV19 and TRBJ1-4; 9 bases align to TRBD1. This CDR3 is built from 15 residues. The germline V gene encodes CDR1 LNHDA and CDR2 SQIVND (reference sequence). Germline trimming cut 7 bases from V and 4 bases from J; bases unmatched to any gene: 7. The CDR3 DNA reads TGTGCCAGTACTCAAACAGGGGGCGGTAATGAAAAACTGTTTTTT. As protein: CASTQTGGGNEKLFF.

CDR3 sequence (DNA): TGCAGCGTGAAACCGACAGGGAGTGGCTCTGAAGCTTTCTTT. Amino acids: CSVKPTGSGSEAFF. This chain uses TRBV29-1 with TRBJ1-1, with 7 bases identical to TRBD1. V shed 6 bases and J 6 bases; nucleotides not matched to a gene: 13. Per the germline V gene, CDR1 is SQVTM and CDR2 is ANQGSEA. This CDR3 comprises 14 residues. Full variable domain (outside the CDR3, taken from reference TRBV29-1 and TRBJ1-1): SAVISQKPSRDICQRGTSLTIQCQVDSQVTMMFWYRQQPGQSLTLIATANQGSEATYESGFVIDKFPISRPNLTFSTLTVSNMSPEDSSIYLCSVKPTGSGSEAFFGQGTRLTVV.

This clone was detected a few times. The chain recombines TRBV9 with TRBJ2-5; TRBD2 matches 8 bases. This CDR3 is built from 14 residues. J gave up 5 bases and V 4 bases, and 7 bases lay outside the gene matches. Germline CDR1 and CDR2: SGDLS and YYNGEE. CDR3 sequence: CASSPGTRWETQYF. The CDR3 DNA reads as TGTGCCAGCAGCCCTGGGACTAGGTGGGAGACCCAGTACTTC.

The J gene is TRBJ2-1, the V gene TRBV4-2, with 8 bases identical to TRBD1. Trimming took 1 base from V and 0 from J; bases not matched to a gene: 11. CDR3 length: 19 amino acids. Germline lookup yields CDR1 LGHNA and CDR2 YNFKEQ. The CDR3 region is CASSQGTTGGLGSYNEQFF. DNA of the CDR3: TGTGCCAGCAGCCAAGGGACAACAGGGGGTTTGGGCTCCTACAATGAGCAGTTCTTC.

This sequence joins TRBV9 and TRBJ1-1; 11 nucleotides match TRBD1. The V segment lost 4 bases and the J segment 1 base; nucleotides outside the gene matches: 6. The CDR3 totals 16 residues. Germline assignment: CDR1 SGDLS and CDR2 YYNGEE. CDR3 loop: CASSPGGTGGNTEAFF. For the CDR3, the DNA is TGTGCCAGCAGCCCGGGCGGGACAGGGGGGAACACTGAAGCTTTCTTT.

The rearrangement links TRBV2 to TRBJ2-7; TRBD2 agrees at 10 bases. CDR3 length: 17 amino acids. The germline gives CDR1 SNHLY, CDR2 FYNNEI. V shed 6 bases, J shed 7 bases, and the junction held 18 bases outside the gene matches. The CDR3 DNA sequence: TGTGCCAGCAGCCTACGGGCTAGCGGGGGCCACTGGGGAGAGCAGTACTTC. Translated, it gives CASSLRASGGHWGEQYF.

This sequence joins TRBV5-1 and TRBJ2-5, with 8 bases that match TRBD1. From germline, CDR1 is SGHRS and CDR2 YFSETQ. Trimming removed 4 bases from V and 4 bases from J; junction bases left unmatched: 12. There are 16 residues in the CDR3. This CDR3 is CASSAQPGTGTETQYF. Written as DNA, the CDR3 is TGCGCCAGCAGCGCGCAGCCCGGGACAGGTACAGAGACCCAGTACTTC.

This clone was picked up a small number of times. The chain recombines TRBV5-6 with TRBJ2-4, with 8 bases matching TRBD2. V gave up 4 bases and J gave up 1 base; unmatched junction bases: 10. The CDR3 contains 17 residues. Germline V CDR1 and CDR2: SGHDT, YYEEEE. In DNA form, the CDR3 reads TGTGCCAGCAGCGACACACCCCGGGGGGGGGCCAAAAACATTCAGTACTTC. It specifies CASSDTPRGGAKNIQYF.

As concerns this clone: One end of the junction is discordant with germline, which a read error may explain. The chain couples TRBV4-2 to TRBJ2-6; 9 bases are a match to TRBD1. CDR1 is LGHNA, CDR2 YNFKEQ, per germline. The CDR3 extends over 18 amino acids. The CDR3 region has the DNA TGTGCCAGCAGCCAAGATAGGAAAGGACAGGGGAGGACCAACGCCCTGACTTTC. Protein product: CASSQDRKGQGRTNALTF.

The chain has TRBV9 and TRBJ2-1, with D uncertain. CDR3 size: 16 residues. Germline loops: CDR1 SGDLS, CDR2 YYNGEE. V lost 0 bases, J lost 3 bases, and 13 bases lay in between. The CDR3 DNA reads TGTGCCAGCAGCGTAGCAGGCAGACTCCTCTACAATGAGCAGTTCTTC. Translating gives CASSVAGRLLYNEQFF.

This clone appeared many times. This chain joins TRBV11-1 and TRBJ1-4, with 7 nucleotides matching TRBD1. J was trimmed by 14 bases and V by 5 bases; bases with no gene match: 8. This CDR3 has 12 amino acids. The germline gives CDR1 SGHAT, CDR2 FQDESV (reference sequence). The CDR3 nucleotides read TGTGCCAGCAGCCCCCGGACAGGACGTCTGTTTTTT. Protein: CASSPRTGRLFF.

This chain joins TRBV19 and TRBJ1-5; 7 positions match TRBD1. The CDR3 has 17 amino acids. Germline V gives CDR1 LNHDA, CDR2 SQIVND (reference sequence). Trimming at V came to 6 bases and at J to 0 bases, leaving 11 bases not matched to a gene. The CDR3 nucleotides read TGTGCCAGTAGGGGGCCAGGCAGGGGGAATAGCAATCAGCCCCAGCATTTT. This codes for CASRGPGRGNSNQPQHF.

The chain combines TRBV30 with TRBJ1-4, with D possibly TRBD1 on 5 matching bases. CDR1 is GTSNPN, CDR2 SVGIG, per germline (reference sequence). V lost 5 bases and J lost 5, with 12 bases in between. The CDR3 runs 13 residues. In nucleotides, the CDR3 is TGTGCCTGGGGGACGGAGGAAAATGAAAAACTGTTTTTT. Protein sequence: CAWGTEENEKLFF.

The chain is built from TRBV6-1 and TRBJ1-4, with a tentative D call TRBD1 (5 bases). Germline loops: CDR1 MNHNS, CDR2 SASEGT. V was clipped by 0 bases and J by 4 bases, with 9 bases between them. The CDR3 has 15 residues. The CDR3 DNA sequence: TGTGCCAGCAGTGAAGCCGGGGGTGGTAATGAAAAACTGTTTTTT. Translated: CASSEAGGGNEKLFF.